This T cell receptor beta chain was identified during a study of blood T cell repertoires in COVID-19. Study information: Specimens from acute and convalescent COVID-19 originated in the United States, Italy and Spain. Sources were T cells, B-cell-depleted T cells, or PBMCs; the material itself was cDNA or gDNA.

Patients at the Seattle site were enrolled during active infection and followed longitudinally. In the original processing: Amplified reference gene primers provided the basis for estimating nucleated cell counts. Repertoires were generated with immunoSEQ multiplex PCR, while TCRdb's copy carries only in-frame clones and drops some. The V and J calls and clone size are taken from that table; D and trimming were inferred from the DNA. The sample lists over 100,000 clones, roughly 90% occurring once. The V end was cut by 6 bases, the J end by 4 bases, with 4 bases between. The CDR3 consists of 11 residues. Germline CDR1 LNHDA, CDR2 SQIVND (reference sequence).

This sequence joins TRBV19 and TRBJ1-3; D is undetermined. The receptor was derived from a woman in her 50s with COVID-19, enrolled during active disease. The sequenced sample was peripheral blood. CDR3 sequence reads: CASSQGNTIYF. In DNA form, the CDR3 reads TGTGCCAGTAGCCAGGGAAACACCATATATTTT.